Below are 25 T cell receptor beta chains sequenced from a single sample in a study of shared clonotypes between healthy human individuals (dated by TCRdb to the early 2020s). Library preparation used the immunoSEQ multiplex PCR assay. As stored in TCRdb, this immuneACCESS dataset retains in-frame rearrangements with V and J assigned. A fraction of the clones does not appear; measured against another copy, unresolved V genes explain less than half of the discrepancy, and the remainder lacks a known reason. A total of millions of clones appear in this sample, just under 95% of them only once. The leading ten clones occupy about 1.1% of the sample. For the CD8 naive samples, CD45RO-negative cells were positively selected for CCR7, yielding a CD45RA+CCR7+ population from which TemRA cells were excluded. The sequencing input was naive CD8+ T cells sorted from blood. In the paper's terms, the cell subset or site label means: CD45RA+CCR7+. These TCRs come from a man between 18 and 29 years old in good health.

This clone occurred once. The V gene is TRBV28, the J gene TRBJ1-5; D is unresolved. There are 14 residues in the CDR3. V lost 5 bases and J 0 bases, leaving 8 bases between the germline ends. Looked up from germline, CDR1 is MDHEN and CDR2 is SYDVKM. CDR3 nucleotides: TGTGCCAGCAGTCTGACCTATAGCAATCAGCCCCAGCATTTT. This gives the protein CASSLTYSNQPQHF.

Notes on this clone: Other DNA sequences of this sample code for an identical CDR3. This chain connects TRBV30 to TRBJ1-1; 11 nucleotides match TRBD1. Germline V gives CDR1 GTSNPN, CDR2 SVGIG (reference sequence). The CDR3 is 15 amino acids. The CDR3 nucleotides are TGTGCTTGGGACAGGGGGACGACCGTGAACACTGAAGCTTTCTTT. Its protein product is CAWDRGTTVNTEAFF.

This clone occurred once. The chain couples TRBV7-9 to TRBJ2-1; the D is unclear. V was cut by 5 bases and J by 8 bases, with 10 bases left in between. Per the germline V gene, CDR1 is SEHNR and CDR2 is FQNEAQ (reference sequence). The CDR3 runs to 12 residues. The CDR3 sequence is CASSRTADEQFF. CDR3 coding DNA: TGTGCCAGCAGCCGGACGGCGGATGAGCAGTTCTTC.

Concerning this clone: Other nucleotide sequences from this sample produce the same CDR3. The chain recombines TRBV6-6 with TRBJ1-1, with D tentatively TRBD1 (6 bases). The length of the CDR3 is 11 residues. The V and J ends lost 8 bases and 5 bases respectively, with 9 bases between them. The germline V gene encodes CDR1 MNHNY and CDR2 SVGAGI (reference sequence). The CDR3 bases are TGTGCCAGCCTAGGGGGAACTGAAGCTTTCTTT. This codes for CASLGGTEAFF.

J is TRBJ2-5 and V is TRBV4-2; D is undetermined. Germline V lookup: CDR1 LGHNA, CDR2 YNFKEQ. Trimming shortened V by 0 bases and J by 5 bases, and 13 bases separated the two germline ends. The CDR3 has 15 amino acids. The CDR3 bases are TGTGCCAGCAGCCAAGAATGGCTTGCCAGCGAGACCCAGTACTTC. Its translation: CASSQEWLASETQYF.

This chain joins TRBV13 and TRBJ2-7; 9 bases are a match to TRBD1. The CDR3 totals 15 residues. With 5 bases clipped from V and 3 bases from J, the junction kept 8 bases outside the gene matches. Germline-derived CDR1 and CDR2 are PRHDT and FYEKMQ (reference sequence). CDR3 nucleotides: TGTGCCAGCAGCCTCTCGGGACAGGGTGGCTACGAGCAGTACTTC. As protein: CASSLSGQGGYEQYF.

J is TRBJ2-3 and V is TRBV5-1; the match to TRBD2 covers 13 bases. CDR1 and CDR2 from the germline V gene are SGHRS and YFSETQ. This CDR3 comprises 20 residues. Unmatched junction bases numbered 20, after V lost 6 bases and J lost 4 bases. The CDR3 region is CASTLAEGLAGRGKADTQYF. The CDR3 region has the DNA TGCGCCAGCACCCTTGCCGAGGGACTAGCGGGGAGAGGGAAAGCAGATACGCAGTATTTT.

The DNA of the CDR3 is TGTGCCAGCAGTCAACTAGCGGGGGGGCCAGATACGCAGTATTTT. Translating it yields CASSQLAGGPDTQYF. The chain carries TRBV7-9 and TRBJ2-3, with 13 bases lining up with TRBD2. CDR1 is SEHNR and CDR2 is FQNEAQ in the germline V gene (reference sequence). V was clipped by 6 bases and J by 4 bases; unmatched bases: 4. This CDR3 is 15 amino acids long.

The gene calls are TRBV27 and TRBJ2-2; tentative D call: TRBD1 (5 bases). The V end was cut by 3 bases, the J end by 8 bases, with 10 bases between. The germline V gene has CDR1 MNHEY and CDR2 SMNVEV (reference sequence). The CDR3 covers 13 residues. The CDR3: CASSFNKGGELFF. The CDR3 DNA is TGTGCCAGCAGTTTCAACAAGGGGGGGGAGCTGTTTTTT.

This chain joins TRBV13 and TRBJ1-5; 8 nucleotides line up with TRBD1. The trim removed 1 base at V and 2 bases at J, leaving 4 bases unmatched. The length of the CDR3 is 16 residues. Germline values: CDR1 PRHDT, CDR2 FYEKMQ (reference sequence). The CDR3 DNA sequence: TGTGCCAGCAGCTTAGCAGGGGGCCGGGGCAATCAGCCCCAGCATTTT. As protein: CASSLAGGRGNQPQHF.

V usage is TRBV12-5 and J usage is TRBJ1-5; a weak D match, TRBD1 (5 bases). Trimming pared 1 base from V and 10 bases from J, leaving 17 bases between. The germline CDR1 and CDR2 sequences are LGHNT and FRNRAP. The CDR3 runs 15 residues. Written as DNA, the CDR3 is TGTGCTAGTGGTTTGGGACCCGGGACGGCTGAACCCCAGCATTTT. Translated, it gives CASGLGPGTAEPQHF.

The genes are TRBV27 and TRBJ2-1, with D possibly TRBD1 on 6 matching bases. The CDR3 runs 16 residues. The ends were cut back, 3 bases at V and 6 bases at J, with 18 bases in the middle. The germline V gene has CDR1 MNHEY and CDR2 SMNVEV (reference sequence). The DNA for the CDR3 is TGTGCCAGCAGTTTTTCGGCAGGGGAGCGCATCAATGAGCAGTTCTTC. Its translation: CASSFSAGERINEQFF.

CDR3 amino acids: CASSLEVFGDTQYF. The CDR3 DNA is TGTGCCAGCAGCTTGGAGGTGTTCGGGGATACGCAGTATTTT. The genes are TRBV5-4 and TRBJ2-3; no firm D call. V shed 0 bases and J shed 6 bases, with 11 bases lying between them. The CDR3 covers 14 residues. Germline V CDR1 and CDR2: SGHNT, YYREEE (reference sequence).

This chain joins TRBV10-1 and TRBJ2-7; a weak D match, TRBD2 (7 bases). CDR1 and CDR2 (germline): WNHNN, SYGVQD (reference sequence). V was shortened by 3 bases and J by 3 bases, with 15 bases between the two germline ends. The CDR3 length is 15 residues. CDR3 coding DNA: TGCGCCAGCAGTGAAGATCCGGGGGGCTTCTACGAGCAGTACTTC. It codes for CASSEDPGGFYEQYF.

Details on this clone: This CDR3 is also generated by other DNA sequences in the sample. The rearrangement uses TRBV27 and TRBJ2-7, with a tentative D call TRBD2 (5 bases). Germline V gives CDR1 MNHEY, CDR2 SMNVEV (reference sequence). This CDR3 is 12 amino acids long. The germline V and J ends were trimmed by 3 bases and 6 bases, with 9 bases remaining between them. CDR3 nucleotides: TGTGCCAGCAGTTTTTCTGGAGGCGAGCAGTACTTC. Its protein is CASSFSGGEQYF.

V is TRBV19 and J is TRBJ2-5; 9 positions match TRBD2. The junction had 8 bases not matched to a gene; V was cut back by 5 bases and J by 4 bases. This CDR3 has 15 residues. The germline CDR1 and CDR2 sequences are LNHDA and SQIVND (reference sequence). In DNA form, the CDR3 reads TGTGCCAGTAGTCCCCGGACTAGCGAGGGAGAGACCCAGTACTTC. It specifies CASSPRTSEGETQYF. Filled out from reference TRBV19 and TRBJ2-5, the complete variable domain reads DGGITQSPKYLFRKEGQNVTLSCEQNLNHDAMYWYRQDPGQGLRLIYYSQIVNDFQKGDIAEGYSVSREKKESFPLTVTSAQKNPTAFYLCASSPRTSEGETQYFGPGTRLLVL.

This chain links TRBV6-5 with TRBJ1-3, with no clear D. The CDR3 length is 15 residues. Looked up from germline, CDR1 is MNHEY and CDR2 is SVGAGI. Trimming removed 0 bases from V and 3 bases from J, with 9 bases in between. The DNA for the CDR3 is TGTGCCAGCAGTTACTCGGGAGGGCATGGAAACACCATATATTTT. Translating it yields CASSYSGGHGNTIYF.

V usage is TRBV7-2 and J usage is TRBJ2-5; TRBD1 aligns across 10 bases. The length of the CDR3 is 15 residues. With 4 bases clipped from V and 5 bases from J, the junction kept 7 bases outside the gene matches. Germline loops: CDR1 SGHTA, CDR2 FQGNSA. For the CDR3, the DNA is TGTGCCAGCAGCTCTCCGACAGGGGGCAGGGAGACCCAGTACTTC. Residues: CASSSPTGGRETQYF.

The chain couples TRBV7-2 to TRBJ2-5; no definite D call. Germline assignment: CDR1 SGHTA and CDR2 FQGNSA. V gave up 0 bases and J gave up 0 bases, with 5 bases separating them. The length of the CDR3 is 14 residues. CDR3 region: CASSLASYQETQYF. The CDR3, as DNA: TGTGCCAGCAGCTTAGCGTCGTACCAAGAGACCCAGTACTTC.

This chain's CDR3 is CASSQEGRASGNTIYF. The CDR3 DNA reads TGCGCCAGCAGCCAAGAGGGGCGCGCCTCTGGAAACACCATATATTTT. This rearrangement joins TRBV4-1 to TRBJ1-3; D may be TRBD1 (5 bases). Germline CDR1 reads MGHRA; CDR2 reads YSYEKL. There are 16 residues in the CDR3. V lost 0 bases, J lost 0 bases, and 9 bases lay in between.

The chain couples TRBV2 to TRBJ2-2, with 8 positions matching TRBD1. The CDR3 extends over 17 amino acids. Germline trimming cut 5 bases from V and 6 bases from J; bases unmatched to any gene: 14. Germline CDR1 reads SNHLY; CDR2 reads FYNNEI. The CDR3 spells CASSTEEDRAGSGELFF. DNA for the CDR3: TGTGCCAGCAGTACCGAAGAGGACAGGGCCGGGTCCGGGGAGCTGTTTTTT.

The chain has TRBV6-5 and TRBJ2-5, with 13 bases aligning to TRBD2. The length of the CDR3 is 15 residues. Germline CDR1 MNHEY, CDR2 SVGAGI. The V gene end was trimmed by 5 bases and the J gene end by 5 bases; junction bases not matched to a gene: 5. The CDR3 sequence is CASSPTSGGAETQYF. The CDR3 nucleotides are TGTGCCAGCAGTCCCACTAGCGGGGGGGCCGAGACCCAGTACTTC.

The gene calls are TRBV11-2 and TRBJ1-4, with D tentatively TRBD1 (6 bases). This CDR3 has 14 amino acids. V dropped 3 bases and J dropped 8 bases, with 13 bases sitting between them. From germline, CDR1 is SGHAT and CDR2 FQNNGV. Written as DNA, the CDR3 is TGTGCCAGCAGCTTGATGGGGGCGCAGGAAAAACTGTTTTTT. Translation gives CASSLMGAQEKLFF.

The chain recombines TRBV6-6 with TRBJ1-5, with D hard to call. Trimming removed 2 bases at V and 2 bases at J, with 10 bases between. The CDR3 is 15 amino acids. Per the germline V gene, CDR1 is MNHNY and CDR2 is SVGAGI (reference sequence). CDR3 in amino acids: CASSYEGGGNQPQHF. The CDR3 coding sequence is TGTGCCAGCAGTTACGAGGGTGGTGGCAATCAGCCCCAGCATTTT.

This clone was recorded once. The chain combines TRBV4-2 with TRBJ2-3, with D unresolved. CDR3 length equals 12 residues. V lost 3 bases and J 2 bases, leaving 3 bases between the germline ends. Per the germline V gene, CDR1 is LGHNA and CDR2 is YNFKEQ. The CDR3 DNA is TGTGCCAGCAGCCACGCCACAGATACGCAGTATTTT. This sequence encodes CASSHATDTQYF.